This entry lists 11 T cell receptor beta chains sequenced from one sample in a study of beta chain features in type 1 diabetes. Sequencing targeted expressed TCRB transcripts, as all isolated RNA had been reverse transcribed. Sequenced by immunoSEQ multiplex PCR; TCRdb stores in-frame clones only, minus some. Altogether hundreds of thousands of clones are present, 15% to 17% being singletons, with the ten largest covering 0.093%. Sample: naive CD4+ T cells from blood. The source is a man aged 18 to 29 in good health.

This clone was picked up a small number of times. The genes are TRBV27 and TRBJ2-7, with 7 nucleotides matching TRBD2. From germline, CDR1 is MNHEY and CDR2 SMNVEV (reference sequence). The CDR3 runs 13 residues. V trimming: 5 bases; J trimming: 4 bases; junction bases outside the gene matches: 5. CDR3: CASSTGGRYEQYF. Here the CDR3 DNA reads TGTGCCAGCAGTACGGGCGGGAGATACGAGCAGTACTTC.

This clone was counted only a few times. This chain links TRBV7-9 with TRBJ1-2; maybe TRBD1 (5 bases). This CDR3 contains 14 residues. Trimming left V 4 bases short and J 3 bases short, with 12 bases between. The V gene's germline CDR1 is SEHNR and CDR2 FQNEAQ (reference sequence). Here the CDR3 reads CASSSDLGHYGYTF. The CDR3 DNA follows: TGTGCCAGCAGCTCCGACCTGGGGCACTATGGCTACACCTTC.

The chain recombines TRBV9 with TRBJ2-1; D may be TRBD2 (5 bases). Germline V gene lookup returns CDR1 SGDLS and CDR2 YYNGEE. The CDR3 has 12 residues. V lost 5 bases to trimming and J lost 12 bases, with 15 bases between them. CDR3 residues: CASSRLGVGQFF. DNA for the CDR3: TGTGCCAGCAGTCGACTCGGGGTGGGGCAGTTCTTC.

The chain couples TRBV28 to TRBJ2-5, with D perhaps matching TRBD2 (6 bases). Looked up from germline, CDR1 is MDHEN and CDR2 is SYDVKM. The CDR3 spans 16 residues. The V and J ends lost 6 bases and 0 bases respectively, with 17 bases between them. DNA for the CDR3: TGTGCCAGCAGCACCGGCGGGGTAAAGTACCAAGAGACCCAGTACTTC. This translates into CASSTGGVKYQETQYF.

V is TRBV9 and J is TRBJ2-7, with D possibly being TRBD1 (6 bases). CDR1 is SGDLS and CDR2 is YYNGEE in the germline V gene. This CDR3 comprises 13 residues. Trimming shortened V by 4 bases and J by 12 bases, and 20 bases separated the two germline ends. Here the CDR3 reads CASSPPLGTPMYF. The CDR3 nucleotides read TGTGCCAGCAGCCCTCCGTTGGGGACACCCATGTACTTC.

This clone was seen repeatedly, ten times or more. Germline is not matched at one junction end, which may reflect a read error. The CDR3 region has the DNA TGTGCCAGTAGTCTAGAGATGAACACTGAAGCTTTCTTT. Protein: CASSLEMNTEAFF. The chain uses TRBV19 and TRBJ1-1; D unresolved. The CDR3 extends over 13 amino acids. Germline V gene data show CDR1 as LNHDA and CDR2 as SQIVND (reference sequence).

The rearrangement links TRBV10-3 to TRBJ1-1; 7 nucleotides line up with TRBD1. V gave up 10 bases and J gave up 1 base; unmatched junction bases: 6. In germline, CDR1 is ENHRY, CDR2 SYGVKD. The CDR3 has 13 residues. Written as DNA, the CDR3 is TGTGCCACCCAGGGACAGCAGAACACTGAAGCTTTCTTT. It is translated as CATQGQQNTEAFF.

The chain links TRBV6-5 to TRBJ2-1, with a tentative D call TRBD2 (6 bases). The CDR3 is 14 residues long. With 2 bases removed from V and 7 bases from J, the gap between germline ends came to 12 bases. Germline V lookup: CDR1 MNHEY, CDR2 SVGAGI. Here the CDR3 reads CASSYLGGRNEQFF. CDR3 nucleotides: TGTGCCAGCAGTTACCTGGGGGGTCGTAATGAGCAGTTCTTC.

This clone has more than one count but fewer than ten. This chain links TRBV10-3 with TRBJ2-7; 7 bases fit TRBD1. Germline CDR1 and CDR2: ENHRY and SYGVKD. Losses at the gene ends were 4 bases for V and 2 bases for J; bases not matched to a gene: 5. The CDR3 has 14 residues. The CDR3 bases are TGTGCCATCAGTGTTTCTCAGGGGGCCTACGAGCAGTACTTC. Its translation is CAISVSQGAYEQYF.

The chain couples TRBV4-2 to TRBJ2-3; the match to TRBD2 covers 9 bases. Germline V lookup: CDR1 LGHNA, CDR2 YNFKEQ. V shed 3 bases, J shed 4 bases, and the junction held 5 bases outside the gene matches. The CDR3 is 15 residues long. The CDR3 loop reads CASSHAGTSPDTQYF. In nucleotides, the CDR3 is TGTGCCAGCAGCCACGCCGGGACTAGCCCAGATACGCAGTATTTT.

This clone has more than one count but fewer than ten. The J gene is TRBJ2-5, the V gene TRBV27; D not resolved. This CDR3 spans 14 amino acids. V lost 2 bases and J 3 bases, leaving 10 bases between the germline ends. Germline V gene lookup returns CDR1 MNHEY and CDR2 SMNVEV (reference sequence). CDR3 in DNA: TGTGCCAGCAGTTTACGGCACAGCGAAGAGACCCAGTACTTC. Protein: CASSLRHSEETQYF.